These 28 T cell receptor beta chains originate from one sample sequenced in a study of cytomegalovirus exposure and HLA in healthy donors. In the PCR, 60 Vbeta and 13 Jbeta primers were used. Sequencing used immunoSEQ multiplex PCR; TCRdb keeps in-frame clones, though not all of them. The repertoire holds about 150,000 clones, with around four fifths as singletons. Input material: PBMCs. Receptor source: a woman between 45 and 65 years old in good health and CMV-seropositive.

In this sample, this clone turned up once. The V and J genes are TRBV7-2 and TRBJ2-7; 10 nucleotides agree with TRBD2. This CDR3 is 16 amino acids long. Germline V CDR1 and CDR2: SGHTA, FQGNSA. With V trimmed by 1 base and J by 5 bases, 8 bases remained unmatched. CDR3: CASSLVLAGVKHEQYF. The CDR3 region has the DNA TGTGCCAGCAGCTTAGTCCTAGCGGGAGTGAAACACGAGCAGTACTTC. Full variable domain (outside the CDR3, taken from reference TRBV7-2 and TRBJ2-7): GAGVSQSPSNKVTEKGKDVELRCDPISGHTALYWYRQSLGQGLEFLIYFQGNSAPDKSGLPSDRFSAERTGGSVSTLTIQRTQQEDSAVYLCASSLVLAGVKHEQYFGPGTRLTVT.

This chain uses TRBV6-5 with TRBJ1-2; 8 bases agree with TRBD1. This CDR3 spans 14 amino acids. V lost 4 bases, J lost 4 bases, and 5 bases stayed unmatched. The V gene's germline CDR1 is MNHEY and CDR2 SVGAGI. CDR3 in amino acids: CASSSPDRAYGYTF. The CDR3 DNA is TGTGCCAGCAGTTCCCCGGACAGGGCCTATGGCTACACCTTC.

Comments on this clone: Its ends do not fully match the called genes, so a read error is possible. The chain links TRBV18 to TRBJ1-6, with D possibly being TRBD1 (6 bases). CDR1 and CDR2 from the germline V gene are KGHSH and LQKENI. The CDR3 runs 15 residues. The CDR3 spells CANSPDRPIGSPLHF. The DNA for the CDR3 is TGTGCCAACTCACCAGACAGGCCTATCGGTTCACCCCTCCACTTT. The full variable domain, its missing parts supplied by reference TRBV18 and TRBJ1-6, is NAGVMQNPRHLVRRRGQEARLRCSPMKGHSHVYWYRQLPEEGLKFMVYLQKENIIDESGMPKERFSAEFPKEGPSILRIQQVVRGDSAAYFCANSPDRPIGSPLHFGNGTRLTVT.

The rearrangement uses TRBV7-8 and TRBJ1-4; D remains unclear. This CDR3 contains 14 residues. CDR1 SGHVS and CDR2 FQNEAQ come from the germline V gene. Between the trimmed V and J ends, which lost 1 base and 8 bases, there was a span of 11 bases. DNA for the CDR3: TGTGCCAGCAGCTTAGGACCGGGGAACGAAAAACTGTTTTTT. Protein sequence: CASSLGPGNEKLFF.

This clone showed up just once. CDR3 nucleotide sequence: TGTGCCAGCAGTGTACGGGACAGGGCTTCTCAGCCCCAGCATTTT. This sequence encodes CASSVRDRASQPQHF. This chain joins TRBV27 and TRBJ1-5; 9 positions agree with TRBD1. The CDR3 runs to 15 residues. The ends lost 5 bases at V and 6 bases at J; junction bases unmatched: 8. Per germline, CDR1 MNHEY and CDR2 SMNVEV (reference sequence).

The rearrangement joins TRBV28 to TRBJ2-7; the D gene is possibly TRBD1 (5 bases). CDR1 MDHEN and CDR2 SYDVKM come from the germline V gene. The CDR3 extends over 14 amino acids. V was clipped by 6 bases and J by 0 bases, with 12 bases between them. CDR3 sequence reads: CASRWDDSSYEQYF. The CDR3 bases are TGTGCCAGCAGATGGGATGACAGCTCCTACGAGCAGTACTTC.

The chain has TRBV4-2 and TRBJ1-1; D unclear. This CDR3 has 16 amino acids. Germline V gene data show CDR1 as LGHNA and CDR2 as YNFKEQ. The V end lost 1 base, the J end lost 3 bases, and 15 bases lay between the germline ends. CDR3 in DNA: TGTGCCAGCAGCCAAGGGCCTACCGACATACACACTGAAGCTTTCTTT. Protein sequence: CASSQGPTDIHTEAFF.

This sequence joins TRBV29-1 and TRBJ2-7, with 7 bases lining up with TRBD1. The length of the CDR3 is 16 residues. With V trimmed by 4 bases and J by 2 bases, 14 bases remained unmatched. CDR1 is SQVTM and CDR2 is ANQGSEA in the germline V gene. The CDR3 region has the DNA TGCAGCGTTGCGGCTACGACAGGGATTAACCCCTACGAGCAGTACTTC. Translated, it gives CSVAATTGINPYEQYF.

This clone was found once. The genes are TRBV7-9 and TRBJ1-3; TRBD1 matches 10 bases. The V gene's germline CDR1 is SEHNR and CDR2 FQNEAQ (reference sequence). The CDR3 length is 15 residues. The V segment lost 5 bases and the J segment 4 bases; nucleotides outside the gene matches: 5. The CDR3: CASSPRTGGGNTIYF. The CDR3 DNA reads as TGTGCCAGCAGCCCCCGGACAGGGGGAGGAAACACCATATATTTT.

The chain employs TRBV9 and TRBJ2-3; D remains ambiguous. The CDR3 sequence is 15 residues long. The germline gives CDR1 SGDLS, CDR2 YYNGEE. V shed 0 bases and J shed 3 bases, with 11 bases lying between them. CDR3 in DNA: TGTGCCAGCAGCGTAGCTGCGAGAGTGACAGATACGCAGTATTTT. Translating it yields CASSVAARVTDTQYF.

This clone was counted between two and nine times. The chain is built from TRBV6-5 and TRBJ2-7, with 9 bases that match TRBD1. V lost 6 bases, J lost 5 bases, and 11 bases stayed unmatched. CDR1 and CDR2 (germline): MNHEY, SVGAGI. There are 15 residues in the CDR3. CDR3 DNA: TGTGCCAGCAGAATGACCGGGACAGGGCCCCACGAGCAGTACTTC. Its translation: CASRMTGTGPHEQYF.

This chain connects TRBV11-2 to TRBJ1-6; tentatively, D is TRBD1 (6 bases). The V gene lost 5 bases and the J gene lost 0 bases, with 14 bases spanning the gap. Germline V gene data show CDR1 as SGHAT and CDR2 as FQNNGV. The CDR3 contains 17 residues. The CDR3 region is CASSNLGQSSYNSPLHF. The CDR3 DNA sequence: TGTGCCAGCAGCAACCTAGGACAGAGCTCCTATAATTCACCCCTCCACTTT.

The rearrangement links TRBV6-1 to TRBJ2-2; D ambiguous. The CDR3 covers 15 residues. Germline V gene data show CDR1 as MNHNS and CDR2 as SASEGT. The V gene lost 1 base and the J gene lost 1 base, with 7 bases spanning the gap. For the CDR3, the DNA is TGTGCCAGCAGTGAAGGTCCAGGGAACACCGGGGAGCTGTTTTTT. Translation: CASSEGPGNTGELFF.

V usage is TRBV7-3 and J usage is TRBJ2-7; possibly TRBD2 for D (6 bases). The CDR3 has 13 amino acids. In germline, CDR1 is SGHTA, CDR2 FQGTGA. V lost 5 bases, J lost 7 bases, and 15 bases lay in between. Here the CDR3 reads CASSPGVWGEQYF. DNA of the CDR3: TGTGCCAGCAGCCCGGGGGTATGGGGGGAGCAGTACTTC.

V gene TRBV6-5 combines with J gene TRBJ2-5; the D gene is possibly TRBD1 (5 bases). This CDR3 has 15 amino acids. The V and J ends lost 6 bases and 2 bases respectively, with 16 bases between them. CDR1 is MNHEY, CDR2 SVGAGI, per germline. As DNA, the CDR3 is TGTGCCAGCAGGACGCCGACAGTCACACAAGAGACCCAGTACTTC. Protein: CASRTPTVTQETQYF.

The rearrangement links TRBV7-2 to TRBJ1-5, with 7 positions matching TRBD1. After removal of 5 bases from V and 2 bases from J, the junction contained 0 bases not matched to a gene. CDR3 length: 13 amino acids. Per the germline V gene, CDR1 is SGHTA and CDR2 is FQGNSA. The CDR3 here is CASSQGGNQPQHF. CDR3 nucleotide sequence: TGTGCCAGCAGCCAGGGGGGCAATCAGCCCCAGCATTTT. Filled out from reference TRBV7-2 and TRBJ1-5, the complete variable domain reads GAGVSQSPSNKVTEKGKDVELRCDPISGHTALYWYRQSLGQGLEFLIYFQGNSAPDKSGLPSDRFSAERTGGSVSTLTIQRTQQEDSAVYLCASSQGGNQPQHFGDGTRLSIL.

The rearrangement joins TRBV6-5 to TRBJ1-2; D remains ambiguous. V shed 0 bases and J shed 7 bases, with 9 bases lying between them. The CDR3 length is 13 residues. The germline V gene has CDR1 MNHEY and CDR2 SVGAGI. In DNA, the CDR3 is TGTGCCAGCAGTTACTCCAGGTCGTTTGGCTACACCTTC. Encoded protein: CASSYSRSFGYTF.

The chain combines TRBV7-2 with TRBJ1-1, with a weak D call TRBD1 (5 bases). Deletions cut 5 bases from V and 3 bases from J, with 16 bases between. The CDR3 totals 15 residues. Germline CDR1 reads SGHTA; CDR2 reads FQGNSA. Written as DNA, the CDR3 is TGTGCCAGCAGCCTACCCCCCAGGGACTACACTGAAGCTTTCTTT. This gives the protein CASSLPPRDYTEAFF.

The V call is TRBV18, the J call TRBJ2-2; possibly TRBD2 for D (5 bases). Germline V gives CDR1 KGHSH, CDR2 LQKENI. This CDR3 has 15 residues. V was shortened by 4 bases and J by 5 bases, with 14 bases between the two germline ends. The CDR3 here is CASSQGVGQTGELFF. The CDR3 DNA reads TGTGCCAGCTCACAGGGAGTCGGCCAGACCGGGGAGCTGTTTTTT.

The gene calls are TRBV18 and TRBJ2-7; 9 nucleotides line up with TRBD1. This CDR3 comprises 14 residues. With V trimmed by 3 bases and J by 3 bases, 3 bases remained unmatched. From germline, CDR1 is KGHSH and CDR2 LQKENI. Written as DNA, the CDR3 is TGTGCCAGCTCACCGTTGGACAGGGGCTACGAGCAGTACTTC. Protein sequence: CASSPLDRGYEQYF.

This chain uses TRBV2 with TRBJ2-5; perhaps TRBD1 as D (6 bases). V was pared by 8 bases and J by 1 base, with 11 bases between. Germline V lookup: CDR1 SNHLY, CDR2 FYNNEI. CDR3 length: 13 amino acids. CDR3 sequence: CASSGQSQETQYF. The CDR3, as DNA: TGTGCCAGCTCCGGACAGTCCCAAGAGACCCAGTACTTC.

This clone appeared once. The chain joins TRBV4-2 to TRBJ2-7, with D tentatively TRBD1 (6 bases). Between the trimmed V and J ends, which lost 3 bases and 3 bases, there was a span of 12 bases. Germline CDR1 and CDR2: LGHNA and YNFKEQ. This CDR3 is 14 amino acids long. CDR3 protein: CASSHTGTIYEQYF. CDR3 bases: TGTGCCAGCAGCCATACCGGGACAATCTACGAGCAGTACTTC.

The sample holds a few counts of this clone. The gene calls are TRBV11-2 and TRBJ2-2; 8 bases agree with TRBD2. The CDR3 is 16 amino acids. The junction had 5 bases not matched to a gene; V was cut back by 0 bases and J by 5 bases. Germline CDR1 and CDR2: SGHAT and FQNNGV. CDR3 sequence: CASSLDFGGDTGELFF. In DNA, the CDR3 is TGTGCCAGCAGCTTAGATTTCGGGGGGGATACCGGGGAGCTGTTTTTT.

The chain combines TRBV7-9 with TRBJ2-7; 9 bases align to TRBD2. Germline CDR1 is SEHNR and CDR2 is FQNEAQ (reference sequence). The CDR3 contains 14 residues. The V and J ends lost 3 bases and 6 bases, in that order; junction bases with no gene match: 6. CDR3 protein: CASSFAGGPGEQYF. The DNA for the CDR3 is TGTGCCAGCAGCTTTGCGGGAGGGCCGGGCGAGCAGTACTTC.

The chain combines TRBV9 with TRBJ2-7; 9 bases agree with TRBD1. The CDR3 totals 15 residues. Germline CDR1 is SGDLS and CDR2 is YYNGEE. The J segment lost 5 bases and the V segment lost 2 bases, leaving 8 bases of the junction unmatched. The CDR3 is CASSVSGTGLNEQYF. In nucleotides, the CDR3 is TGTGCCAGCAGCGTCTCCGGGACAGGGCTAAACGAGCAGTACTTC.

The V and J genes are TRBV7-9 and TRBJ2-5; D possibly corresponds to TRBD2 (8 bases). CDR1 is SEHNR, CDR2 FQNEAQ, per germline (reference sequence). V lost 4 bases to trimming and J lost 4 bases, with 13 bases between them. The CDR3 is 14 amino acids. CDR3 nucleotide sequence: TGTGCCAGCAGCTCCGGGAGGGACAGAGAGACCCAGTACTTC. It is translated as CASSSGRDRETQYF.

The chain employs TRBV7-2 and TRBJ2-7, with TRBD2 identical over 14 bases. Germline CDR1 and CDR2: SGHTA and FQGNSA. The V and J ends lost 5 bases and 6 bases, in that order; junction bases with no gene match: 15. This CDR3 spans 18 amino acids. In DNA, the CDR3 is TGTGCCAGCAGCCCTAGACCGGGACTAGCGGGAGTCGGGGTCGAGCAGTACTTC. Its protein is CASSPRPGLAGVGVEQYF.

This rearrangement joins TRBV5-6 to TRBJ2-3; TRBD1 agrees at 10 bases. The CDR3 spans 15 residues. CDR1 is SGHDT, CDR2 YYEEEE, per germline. J gave up 2 bases and V 3 bases, and 3 bases lay outside the gene matches. CDR3 loop: CASSSGTGVTDTQYF. The DNA for the CDR3 is TGTGCCAGCAGCTCCGGGACAGGGGTCACAGATACGCAGTATTTT.